These 32 T cell receptor beta chains came from one sample sequenced in a study of OX40 agonist ivuxolimab in advanced cancers. Sequencing used immunoSEQ multiplex PCR; TCRdb keeps in-frame clones, though not all of them. The data contain 90,000 or so clones, 75% to 95% of them seen just once; the ten biggest clones take up around 2.5%. Sequencing was performed on CD4+ or CD8+ T cells sorted from blood, taken in a trial of the OX40 agonist ivuxolimab. The receptors were gathered from an adult with an advanced solid tumor such as melanoma, head and neck, liver or kidney cancer.

This sequence joins TRBV2 and TRBJ2-7; 11 bases are a match to TRBD2. The germline gives CDR1 SNHLY, CDR2 FYNNEI. V gave up 4 bases and J gave up 3 bases; unmatched junction bases: 2. The CDR3 loop spans 14 amino acids. CDR3 region: CASSGLAGIYEQYF. CDR3 nucleotides: TGTGCCAGCAGTGGACTAGCGGGAATCTACGAGCAGTACTTC.

The CDR3 coding sequence is TGTGCCAGCAGCTTTTACTCGGCATACGAGCAGTACTTC. Its translation is CASSFYSAYEQYF. The V call is TRBV7-2, the J call TRBJ2-7; D is uncertain. Trimming removed 3 bases from V and 4 bases from J, with 10 bases in between. Germline values: CDR1 SGHTA, CDR2 FQGNSA. This CDR3 has 13 amino acids.

The chain employs TRBV7-9 and TRBJ1-5, with D perhaps matching TRBD1 (5 bases). Trimming removed 5 bases at V and 7 bases at J, with 18 bases between. The CDR3 runs to 15 residues. The germline V gene encodes CDR1 SEHNR and CDR2 FQNEAQ (reference sequence). CDR3 coding DNA: TGTGCCAGCAGCCTCGGGACGGTAGGGATCCAGCCCCAGCATTTT. The encoded protein is CASSLGTVGIQPQHF.

A single count supports this clone. The rearrangement uses TRBV7-9 and TRBJ1-2; maybe TRBD1 (5 bases). The CDR3 is 13 amino acids. The V end lost 5 bases, the J end lost 4 bases, and 11 bases lay between the germline ends. From germline, CDR1 is SEHNR and CDR2 FQNEAQ (reference sequence). For the CDR3, the DNA is TGTGCCAGCAGCCACCGGGACGGCTATGGCTACACCTTC. Protein product: CASSHRDGYGYTF.

The V and J genes are TRBV10-3 and TRBJ2-3; a weak D match, TRBD1 (6 bases). This CDR3 is 17 amino acids long. V dropped 3 bases and J dropped 1 base, with 17 bases sitting between them. Germline-derived CDR1 and CDR2 are ENHRY and SYGVKD. CDR3 sequence: CAISDSMLGAGTDTQYF. DNA for the CDR3: TGTGCCATCAGTGACTCGATGTTGGGGGCCGGCACAGATACGCAGTATTTT.

The V call is TRBV5-4, the J call TRBJ1-1; D uncertain. CDR1 and CDR2 from the germline V gene are SGHNT and YYREEE (reference sequence). The CDR3 runs 13 residues. The V end was cut by 5 bases, the J end by 3 bases, with 11 bases between. CDR3 nucleotide sequence: TGTGCCAGCAGATCCATGCCGGACACTGAAGCTTTCTTT. As protein: CASRSMPDTEAFF. Based on the CDR3 plus reference TRBV5-4 and TRBJ1-1, the full variable domain is ETGVTQSPTHLIKTRGQQVTLRCSSQSGHNTVSWYQQALGQGPQFIFQYYREEENGRGNFPPRFSGLQFPNYSSELNVNALELDDSALYLCASRSMPDTEAFFGQGTRLTVV.

This clone was recorded once. The chain employs TRBV9 and TRBJ2-3, with TRBD2 matching over 8 bases. The germline V gene encodes CDR1 SGDLS and CDR2 YYNGEE. The CDR3 runs to 16 residues. Trimming took 3 bases from V and 0 from J; bases not matched to a gene: 6. The CDR3 protein is CASSALAGDSTDTQYF. CDR3 nucleotide sequence: TGTGCCAGCAGCGCTCTAGCGGGCGATAGCACAGATACGCAGTATTTT.

This chain uses TRBV5-1 with TRBJ2-1; 8 bases line up with TRBD2. CDR3 length equals 14 residues. Trimming removed 0 bases from V and 10 bases from J; junction bases left unmatched: 6. Germline V gene lookup returns CDR1 SGHRS and CDR2 YFSETQ. The CDR3 DNA reads TGCGCCAGCAGCTTGGGACTAGCGACACGGGAGCAGTTCTTC. It specifies CASSLGLATREQFF. The full variable domain, rest sourced from reference TRBV5-1 and TRBJ2-1, is KAGVTQTPRYLIKTRGQQVTLSCSPISGHRSVSWYQQTPGQGLQFLFEYFSETQRNKGNFPGRFSGRQFSNSRSEMNVSTLELGDSALYLCASSLGLATREQFFGPGTRLTVL.

This rearrangement joins TRBV30 to TRBJ1-2, with D possibly TRBD1 on 6 matching bases. Germline CDR1 reads GTSNPN; CDR2 reads SVGIG (reference sequence). Trimming pared 0 bases from V and 8 bases from J, leaving 13 bases between. This CDR3 is 13 amino acids long. CDR3 region: CAWSVPGAPGYTF. The CDR3, as DNA: TGTGCCTGGAGTGTACCAGGGGCGCCCGGCTACACCTTC.

The chain recombines TRBV10-3 with TRBJ1-5; D unresolved. The V gene's germline CDR1 is ENHRY and CDR2 SYGVKD. This CDR3 is 11 amino acids long. Trimming pared 7 bases from V and 4 bases from J, leaving 5 bases between. The CDR3 protein is CAIILNQPQHF. As DNA, the CDR3 is TGTGCCATCATCCTGAATCAGCCCCAGCATTTT.

CDR3 coding DNA: TGTGCCAGCAGTTACTCGATACCGGGAGTACGAGAGCAGTTCTTC. Amino acid sequence: CASSYSIPGVREQFF. The rearrangement links TRBV6-5 to TRBJ2-1, with a tentative D call TRBD2 (6 bases). The CDR3 has 15 amino acids. Trimming removed 0 bases from V and 10 bases from J, with 16 bases in between. Germline CDR1 is MNHEY and CDR2 is SVGAGI.

The rearrangement joins TRBV6-1 to TRBJ2-3; 12 bases are a match to TRBD2. V lost 7 bases to trimming and J lost 4 bases; unmatched junction nucleotides: 6. The length of the CDR3 is 15 residues. CDR1 and CDR2 from the germline V gene are MNHNS and SASEGT. This CDR3 reads CASTGLAGPPDTQYF. The DNA of the CDR3 is TGTGCCAGCACTGGACTAGCGGGGCCCCCAGATACGCAGTATTTT.

This chain connects TRBV18 to TRBJ2-7; 7 positions agree with TRBD2. V was clipped by 3 bases and J by 2 bases; unmatched bases: 1. Germline loops: CDR1 KGHSH, CDR2 LQKENI. The CDR3 loop spans 13 amino acids. The CDR3 region is CASSPGGPYEQYF. CDR3 sequence (DNA): TGTGCCAGCTCACCGGGAGGGCCCTACGAGCAGTACTTC.

The chain combines TRBV6-6 with TRBJ1-1; D ambiguous. The CDR3 runs 11 residues. From germline, CDR1 is MNHNY and CDR2 SVGAGI (reference sequence). Trimming pared 7 bases from V and 1 base from J, leaving 4 bases between. The CDR3 nucleotides are TGTGCCAGCATGAAGAACACTGAAGCTTTCTTT. This gives the protein CASMKNTEAFF.

The chain couples TRBV18 to TRBJ2-7, with 7 positions matching TRBD2. V lost 2 bases and J lost 2; bases outside the gene matches: 9. The CDR3 extends over 16 amino acids. The germline gives CDR1 KGHSH, CDR2 LQKENI. In DNA form, the CDR3 reads TGTGCCAGCTCACCAGATGGCGGGAGCCTGACCTACGAGCAGTACTTC. Translated, it gives CASSPDGGSLTYEQYF.

This chain uses TRBV11-2 with TRBJ2-5, with TRBD2 as a possible D gene (5 bases). Per germline, CDR1 SGHAT and CDR2 FQNNGV. V was clipped by 8 bases and J by 1 base, with 11 bases between them. The CDR3 consists of 13 residues. CDR3 DNA sequence: TGTGCCAGCGCTCGGGGAGTCCAAGAGACCCAGTACTTC. Translating gives CASARGVQETQYF.

V usage is TRBV6-1 and J usage is TRBJ2-1, with D possibly being TRBD1 (6 bases). Trimming pared 7 bases from V and 2 bases from J, leaving 15 bases between. This CDR3 has 15 amino acids. From germline, CDR1 is MNHNS and CDR2 SASEGT. The CDR3 protein is CASTLDRPAYNEQFF. Written as DNA, the CDR3 is TGTGCCAGCACCCTAGACAGGCCCGCCTACAATGAGCAGTTCTTC.

The genes are TRBV19 and TRBJ2-3, with TRBD1 matching 7 bases. V gave up 8 bases and J gave up 6 bases; unmatched junction bases: 8. The CDR3 spans 13 residues. In germline, CDR1 is LNHDA, CDR2 SQIVND (reference sequence). CDR3 amino acids: CASSGQLRDTQYF. CDR3 nucleotide sequence: TGTGCCAGTTCGGGACAGCTGCGGGATACGCAGTATTTT.

J is TRBJ2-7 and V is TRBV15; 12 bases match TRBD2. This CDR3 comprises 18 residues. After removal of 2 bases from V and 5 bases from J, the junction contained 13 bases not matched to a gene. Germline CDR1 is LNHNV and CDR2 is YYDKDF (reference sequence). The CDR3 reads CATSRKPPTSGSSHEQYF. The CDR3 DNA is TGTGCCACCAGCAGAAAACCTCCGACTAGCGGGAGTTCCCACGAGCAGTACTTC.

This clone occurred once. The chain links TRBV5-6 to TRBJ2-3; D may be TRBD2 (6 bases). In germline, CDR1 is SGHDT, CDR2 YYEEEE. With 4 bases removed from V and 1 base from J, the gap between germline ends came to 16 bases. CDR3 length: 16 residues. In nucleotides, the CDR3 is TGTGCCAGCAGCCCCCCCACGGCTAGCGGCACAGATACGCAGTATTTT. Translated, it gives CASSPPTASGTDTQYF.

The chain uses TRBV5-1 and TRBJ2-5; TRBD2 is a possible D gene (6 bases). This CDR3 is built from 14 residues. Trimming pared 0 bases from V and 5 bases from J, leaving 11 bases between. Germline CDR1 reads SGHRS; CDR2 reads YFSETQ. The CDR3 DNA is TGCGCCAGCAGCTTGGTCGGCGGGAAGGAGACCCAGTACTTC. Residues: CASSLVGGKETQYF.

This chain uses TRBV10-3 with TRBJ2-3; TRBD1 matches 8 bases. The V segment lost 10 bases and the J segment 4 bases; nucleotides outside the gene matches: 10. Germline V lookup: CDR1 ENHRY, CDR2 SYGVKD. The CDR3 consists of 14 residues. The CDR3 coding sequence is TGTGCCACCCGAGACAGGGGCGGCGCAGATACGCAGTATTTT. As protein: CATRDRGGADTQYF.

The gene calls are TRBV28 and TRBJ1-1; 7 bases match TRBD1. There are 15 residues in the CDR3. J was trimmed by 1 base and V by 5 bases; bases with no gene match: 7. The germline V gene encodes CDR1 MDHEN and CDR2 SYDVKM. The CDR3 DNA reads TGTGCCAGCAGTCGAACAGGGGTTCCGAACACTGAAGCTTTCTTT. Its protein product is CASSRTGVPNTEAFF.

This clone was seen only once. DNA for the CDR3: TGCGCCAGCAGCTCCCTACCCTTAGGAGCGGGAGGCGAGGAGCAGTACTTC. It codes for CASSSLPLGAGGEEQYF. The V and J genes are TRBV5-1 and TRBJ2-7, with 9 nucleotides matching TRBD2. CDR1 is SGHRS and CDR2 is YFSETQ in the germline V gene. V lost 3 bases, J lost 7 bases, and 17 bases stayed unmatched. The CDR3 spans 17 residues.

The chain combines TRBV11-3 with TRBJ2-7; a weak D match, TRBD2 (5 bases). The CDR3 totals 14 residues. V lost 2 bases and J 3 bases, leaving 11 bases between the germline ends. The germline V gene encodes CDR1 SGHNT and CDR2 YENEEA. The CDR3 nucleotides are TGTGCCAGCAGCTTAAGCACGGGGTTCTACGAGCAGTACTTC. Amino acids: CASSLSTGFYEQYF.

The J gene is TRBJ2-7, the V gene TRBV7-9; TRBD2 aligns across 8 bases. This CDR3 contains 15 residues. The trim removed 5 bases at V and 7 bases at J, leaving 13 bases unmatched. Germline-derived CDR1 and CDR2 are SEHNR and FQNEAQ (reference sequence). CDR3 in amino acids: CASSPLSGTPKEQYF. The CDR3 DNA reads TGTGCCAGCAGCCCCCTTAGCGGGACCCCTAAGGAGCAGTACTTC.

The chain is built from TRBV2 and TRBJ1-5; D uncertain. Germline V gene data show CDR1 as SNHLY and CDR2 as FYNNEI. The CDR3 totals 15 residues. V was trimmed by 8 bases and J by 2 bases, leaving 16 bases between them. DNA of the CDR3: TGTGCCAGCTCTTACAACACCCCCGGCAATCAGCCCCAGCATTTT. Protein sequence: CASSYNTPGNQPQHF.

This rearrangement joins TRBV14 to TRBJ1-1; 8 bases are shared with TRBD1. The trim removed 1 base at V and 4 bases at J, leaving 14 bases unmatched. Germline CDR1 reads SGHDN; CDR2 reads FVKESK. CDR3 size: 18 residues. The CDR3 DNA reads as TGTGCCAGCAGCCAAGGTCGACAGGGGTTATGGTTTGGCACTGAAGCTTTCTTT. This encodes CASSQGRQGLWFGTEAFF. The full variable domain, rest sourced from reference TRBV14 and TRBJ1-1, is EAGVTQFPSHSVIEKGQTVTLRCDPISGHDNLYWYRRVMGKEIKFLLHFVKESKQDESGMPNNRFLAERTGGTYSTLKVQPAELEDSGVYFCASSQGRQGLWFGTEAFFGQGTRLTVV.

The genes are TRBV29-1 and TRBJ1-1; D is perhaps TRBD1 (6 bases). Germline lookup yields CDR1 SQVTM and CDR2 ANQGSEA. Deletions cut 5 bases from V and 0 bases from J, with 25 bases between. The CDR3 is 18 amino acids. The CDR3 is CSVPPTLPGVALNTEAFF. CDR3 bases: TGCAGCGTTCCACCCACCCTCCCAGGGGTGGCCCTGAACACTGAAGCTTTCTTT.

The chain has TRBV19 and TRBJ2-3; a weak D match, TRBD2 (6 bases). This CDR3 contains 17 residues. Trimming pared 4 bases from V and 2 bases from J, leaving 19 bases between. Per germline, CDR1 LNHDA and CDR2 SQIVND (reference sequence). CDR3 DNA sequence: TGTGCCAGTAGTACCCGGGTGACTAGACGGCCCACAGATACGCAGTATTTT. Protein product: CASSTRVTRRPTDTQYF.

The chain joins TRBV27 to TRBJ2-1; TRBD1 might be the D (5 bases). The ends were cut back, 5 bases at V and 5 bases at J, with 13 bases in the middle. Germline CDR1 reads MNHEY; CDR2 reads SMNVEV (reference sequence). This CDR3 is built from 14 residues. The DNA for the CDR3 is TGTGCCAGCAGTCCATGGACAAATCACAATGAGCAGTTCTTC. It codes for CASSPWTNHNEQFF.

The chain recombines TRBV2 with TRBJ2-7; D remains ambiguous. V shed 3 bases and J shed 3 bases, with 3 bases lying between them. This CDR3 is 11 amino acids long. CDR1 and CDR2 from the germline V gene are SNHLY and FYNNEI. CDR3 nucleotides: TGTGCCAGCAGTGAGCTCTACGAGCAGTACTTC. Residues: CASSELYEQYF. Complete variable domain (other parts from reference TRBV2 and TRBJ2-7): EPEVTQTPSHQVTQMGQEVILRCVPISNHLYFYWYRQILGQKVEFLVSFYNNEISEKSEIFDDQFSVERPDGSNFTLKIRSTKLEDSAMYFCASSELYEQYFGPGTRLTVT.